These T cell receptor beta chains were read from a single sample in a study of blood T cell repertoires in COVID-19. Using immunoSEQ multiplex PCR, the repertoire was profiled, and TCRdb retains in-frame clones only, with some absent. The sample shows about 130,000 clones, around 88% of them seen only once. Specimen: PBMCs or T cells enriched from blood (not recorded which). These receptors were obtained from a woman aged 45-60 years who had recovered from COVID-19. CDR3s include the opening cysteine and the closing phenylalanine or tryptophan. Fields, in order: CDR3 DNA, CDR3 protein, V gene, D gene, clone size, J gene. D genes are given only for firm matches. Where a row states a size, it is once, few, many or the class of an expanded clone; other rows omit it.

CDR3 DNA: TGTGCCAGCAGTGAAGTGGGGAGTTTGGGCAATCAGCCCCAGCATTTT
CDR3 protein: CASSEVGSLGNQPQHF
V gene: TRBV6-1
D gene: -
clone size: -
J gene: TRBJ1-5

CDR3 DNA: TGTGCCAGCTCCCCCCAGCGGATACTAACAGGGTTGTATGGAAACACCATATATTTT
CDR3 protein: CASSPQRILTGLYGNTIYF
V gene: TRBV21-1
D gene: -
clone size: -
J gene: TRBJ1-3

CDR3 DNA: TGTGCCAGTAATTCGGCGGGGCCCTCCTACGAGCAGTACTTC
CDR3 protein: CASNSAGPSYEQYF
V gene: TRBV19
D gene: -
clone size: -
J gene: TRBJ2-7

CDR3 DNA: TGCAGTGGGACACCGAACACTGAAGCTTTCTTT
CDR3 protein: CSGTPNTEAFF
V gene: TRBV20-1
D gene: -
clone size: -
J gene: TRBJ1-1

CDR3 DNA: TGTGCCAGCAGCCCCTGGACAGTGAACACTGAAGCTTTCTTT
CDR3 protein: CASSPWTVNTEAFF
V gene: TRBV7-9
D gene: -
clone size: few
J gene: TRBJ1-1

CDR3 DNA: TGTGCCAGCAGTGACTCGAGTCCCCCCACAGACTATGGCTACACCTTC
CDR3 protein: CASSDSSPPTDYGYTF
V gene: TRBV6-4
D gene: -
clone size: -
J gene: TRBJ1-2

CDR3 DNA: TGTGCCAGCAGCTTGGAGGGGACAGCCGCCTACGAGCAGTACTTC
CDR3 protein: CASSLEGTAAYEQYF
V gene: TRBV5-6
D gene: TRBD1
clone size: -
J gene: TRBJ2-7

CDR3 DNA: TGTGCCTGGAGTCTGGGGGGGGCCAACCAAGAGACCCAGTACTTC
CDR3 protein: CAWSLGGANQETQYF
V gene: TRBV30
D gene: -
clone size: -
J gene: TRBJ2-5

CDR3 DNA: TGTGCCAGCAGCCCCTTCCACAGAGAAGCTTTCTTT
CDR3 protein: CASSPFHREAFF
V gene: TRBV3-1/TRBV3-2
D gene: -
clone size: few
J gene: TRBJ1-1

CDR3 DNA: TGTGCCAGCAGCTTTGGAAGTATGGGACAGGGCACGAACACTGAAGCTTTCTTT
CDR3 protein: CASSFGSMGQGTNTEAFF
V gene: TRBV7-3
D gene: TRBD1
clone size: -
J gene: TRBJ1-1

CDR3 DNA: TGCAGCGCTGACCTGCAGGGTGCTGGGGCCAACGTCCTGACTTTC
CDR3 protein: CSADLQGAGANVLTF
V gene: TRBV29-1
D gene: -
clone size: few
J gene: TRBJ2-6

CDR3 DNA: TGTGCCAGCACCCGGCGAGGTGAGCAGTTCTTC
CDR3 protein: CASTRRGEQFF
V gene: TRBV7-2
D gene: -
clone size: -
J gene: TRBJ2-1

CDR3 DNA: TGTGCCACCAGTGATTTGGGGCAGGGTTGGATGAACACTGAAGCTTTCTTT
CDR3 protein: CATSDLGQGWMNTEAFF
V gene: TRBV24-1
D gene: -
clone size: -
J gene: TRBJ1-1

CDR3 DNA: TGTGCCAGCAGCTTAGCATCAGGGAATACGCAGTATTTT
CDR3 protein: CASSLASGNTQYF
V gene: TRBV7-9
D gene: -
clone size: -
J gene: TRBJ2-3

CDR3 DNA: TGCGCCAGCGCGGGTGGCATTAGCAATCAGCCCCAGCATTTT
CDR3 protein: CASAGGISNQPQHF
V gene: TRBV10-1
D gene: -
clone size: -
J gene: TRBJ1-5

CDR3 DNA: TGTGCCATCAGTGCTTCTAGCGGCGGTCAAGAGACCCAGTACTTC
CDR3 protein: CAISASSGGQETQYF
V gene: TRBV10-3
D gene: TRBD2
clone size: -
J gene: TRBJ2-5

CDR3 DNA: TGTGCCAGCTCACCACCGACAGGGGGTTCCAGCACAGATACGCAGTATTTT
CDR3 protein: CASSPPTGGSSTDTQYF
V gene: TRBV18
D gene: TRBD1
clone size: -
J gene: TRBJ2-3

CDR3 DNA: TGTGCCACCAGTGACCGATGGGACAGCCTTTTCTTT
CDR3 protein: CATSDRWDSLFF
V gene: TRBV24-1
D gene: TRBD1
clone size: -
J gene: TRBJ1-1

CDR3 DNA: TGTGCCAGCGTCGGGACAGGGCCCTCCTACGAGCAGTACTTC
CDR3 protein: CASVGTGPSYEQYF
V gene: TRBV7-9
D gene: TRBD1
clone size: -
J gene: TRBJ2-7

CDR3 DNA: TGTGCCACCCGACAGGGAGAAAGCTACGAGCAGTACTTC
CDR3 protein: CATRQGESYEQYF
V gene: TRBV10-3
D gene: TRBD1
clone size: -
J gene: TRBJ2-7

CDR3 DNA: TGTGCCAGCACCCGCGGGAGGGGCAGCGGCTACACCTTC
CDR3 protein: CASTRGRGSGYTF
V gene: TRBV12-3/TRBV12-4
D gene: -
clone size: -
J gene: TRBJ1-2

CDR3 DNA: TGCGCCAGCAGTGAGTCTGGCGGGTTCCCCTACGAGCAGTACTTC
CDR3 protein: CASSESGGFPYEQYF
V gene: TRBV10-2
D gene: -
clone size: few
J gene: TRBJ2-7

CDR3 DNA: TGTGCCAGCAGCTCCCGGGACAGGAGTGTTGGCTACACCTTC
CDR3 protein: CASSSRDRSVGYTF
V gene: TRBV5-5
D gene: TRBD1
clone size: -
J gene: TRBJ1-2

CDR3 DNA: TGTGCCAGCAGCCCACGTTGGACAGGGGTCATCCCCAGGAGGTACTACGAGCAGTACTTC
CDR3 protein: CASSPRWTGVIPRRYYEQYF
V gene: TRBV21-1
D gene: -
clone size: -
J gene: TRBJ2-7

CDR3 DNA: TGCGCCAGCAGCTTGGGACTAGCGGCAGGCACAGATACGCAGTATTTT
CDR3 protein: CASSLGLAAGTDTQYF
V gene: TRBV5-1
D gene: TRBD2
clone size: -
J gene: TRBJ2-3

CDR3 DNA: TGTGCCAGCAGCACATCCCTAGGTTTTGAGCAGTTCTTC
CDR3 protein: CASSTSLGFEQFF
V gene: TRBV7-2
D gene: -
clone size: -
J gene: TRBJ2-1

CDR3 DNA: TGTGCCAGCAGTTACTCGAGTTCTCATAAACTGTTTTTT
CDR3 protein: CASSYSSSHKLFF
V gene: TRBV6-5
D gene: -
clone size: -
J gene: TRBJ1-4

CDR3 DNA: TGTGCCAGCCGGGGACACCAGAACACTGAAGCTTTCTTT
CDR3 protein: CASRGHQNTEAFF
V gene: TRBV2
D gene: -
clone size: -
J gene: TRBJ1-1

CDR3 DNA: TGTGCCAGCAGCCAGCGACAGGGAGGTAGCACAGATACGCAGTATTTT
CDR3 protein: CASSQRQGGSTDTQYF
V gene: TRBV3-1/TRBV3-2
D gene: -
clone size: -
J gene: TRBJ2-3

CDR3 DNA: TGCAGTGCTCGTGACCGGGGGGAAAAACTGTTTTTT
CDR3 protein: CSARDRGEKLFF
V gene: TRBV20-1
D gene: -
clone size: -
J gene: TRBJ1-4

CDR3 DNA: TGTGCCAGTAGTATACAAGGAAGAGTAGGGGACGAGCAGTACTTC
CDR3 protein: CASSIQGRVGDEQYF
V gene: TRBV19
D gene: -
clone size: -
J gene: TRBJ2-7

CDR3 DNA: TGTGCCAGTAGTATCCCCGGCGGGGGCAGGAACGAGCAGTACTTC
CDR3 protein: CASSIPGGGRNEQYF
V gene: TRBV19
D gene: -
clone size: -
J gene: TRBJ2-7

CDR3 DNA: TGTGCCAGCAGCTTAGGGGGCAGGACCCAAGAGACCCAGTACTTC
CDR3 protein: CASSLGGRTQETQYF
V gene: TRBV11-3
D gene: -
clone size: few
J gene: TRBJ2-5

CDR3 DNA: TGTGCCAGCAACAAAAGACTAGCGGGGGAAGATACGCAGTATTTT
CDR3 protein: CASNKRLAGEDTQYF
V gene: TRBV5-4
D gene: TRBD2
clone size: -
J gene: TRBJ2-3

CDR3 DNA: TGTGCCAGCAGCACCCCACCGAACCGGGGACAAGAGACCCAGTACTTC
CDR3 protein: CASSTPPNRGQETQYF
V gene: TRBV7-3
D gene: -
clone size: -
J gene: TRBJ2-5

CDR3 DNA: TGTGCCAGCAGTTCCCAGGGGGTGAGCTCCTACGAGCAGTACTTC
CDR3 protein: CASSSQGVSSYEQYF
V gene: TRBV6-5
D gene: TRBD1
clone size: -
J gene: TRBJ2-7

CDR3 DNA: TGTGCCTTAGACAGGGGCTCGAACACTGAAGCTTTCTTT
CDR3 protein: CALDRGSNTEAFF
V gene: TRBV30
D gene: TRBD1
clone size: -
J gene: TRBJ1-1

CDR3 DNA: TGTGCCACCAGCAGACAGCAGCGGGGGCCGAACACAGATACGCAGTATTTT
CDR3 protein: CATSRQQRGPNTDTQYF
V gene: TRBV15
D gene: TRBD2
clone size: -
J gene: TRBJ2-3

CDR3 DNA: TGTGCCAGCAGCCCGGCTAGCCGCCGAGGTGGCGGGGAGCTGTTTTTT
CDR3 protein: CASSPASRRGGGELFF
V gene: TRBV5-4
D gene: -
clone size: -
J gene: TRBJ2-2

CDR3 DNA: TGTGCCAGCAGTGAGGCAGGGAACTATGGCTACACCTTC
CDR3 protein: CASSEAGNYGYTF
V gene: TRBV2
D gene: -
clone size: -
J gene: TRBJ1-2

CDR3 DNA: TGCGCCAGCAGCCTGTCTGAGCGGGGGTTGGGTTTTCGTGCTAATGAAAAACTGTTTTTT
CDR3 protein: CASSLSERGLGFRANEKLFF
V gene: TRBV5-1
D gene: -
clone size: -
J gene: TRBJ1-4

CDR3 DNA: TGTGCCAGCAGCTCTCTGCCAGCGCCTAGCACAGATACGCAGTATTTT
CDR3 protein: CASSSLPAPSTDTQYF
V gene: TRBV11-2
D gene: -
clone size: -
J gene: TRBJ2-3

CDR3 DNA: TGTGCCAGCAAGACAGGATCGAACACTGAAGCTTTCTTT
CDR3 protein: CASKTGSNTEAFF
V gene: TRBV6-5
D gene: -
clone size: -
J gene: TRBJ1-1

CDR3 DNA: TGTGCCAGCAGCCAGGAAGATTTAGCGATCGTCCAAGAGACCCAGTACTTC
CDR3 protein: CASSQEDLAIVQETQYF
V gene: TRBV4-2
D gene: -
clone size: -
J gene: TRBJ2-5

CDR3 DNA: TGTGCCAGCAGCCAGGACAGAACAGCTAACTATGGCTACACCTTC
CDR3 protein: CASSQDRTANYGYTF
V gene: TRBV7-9
D gene: -
clone size: -
J gene: TRBJ1-2

CDR3 DNA: TGTGCCAGCAGTCCCCGAGTCCCCCCTGAGCAGTTCTTC
CDR3 protein: CASSPRVPPEQFF
V gene: TRBV27
D gene: -
clone size: -
J gene: TRBJ2-1

CDR3 DNA: TGCGCCAGCAGCCAAGGAGACAGGGGTGGCTCACCCCTCCACTTT
CDR3 protein: CASSQGDRGGSPLHF
V gene: TRBV4-1
D gene: TRBD1
clone size: few
J gene: TRBJ1-6

CDR3 DNA: TGTGCTAGTGGTCCTTGGGACAGGGCAAGCACTGAAGCTTTCTTT
CDR3 protein: CASGPWDRASTEAFF
V gene: TRBV12-5
D gene: TRBD1
clone size: -
J gene: TRBJ1-1

CDR3 DNA: TGTGCCAGCAGCTTTGACCGGGCCTACGAGCAGTACTTC
CDR3 protein: CASSFDRAYEQYF
V gene: TRBV5-4
D gene: -
clone size: -
J gene: TRBJ2-7

CDR3 DNA: TGCAGCGTCCGGACAGGGGATGATGAGACCCAGTACTTC
CDR3 protein: CSVRTGDDETQYF
V gene: TRBV29-1
D gene: TRBD1
clone size: -
J gene: TRBJ2-5

CDR3 DNA: TGTGCCAGCAGTTTAGGGCAGGGTGGCGGGGAGCTGTTTTTT
CDR3 protein: CASSLGQGGGELFF
V gene: TRBV28
D gene: -
clone size: -
J gene: TRBJ2-2

CDR3 DNA: TGCGCCAGCAGTGACTGGACCTCAGGGGAGCAGTACTTC
CDR3 protein: CASSDWTSGEQYF
V gene: TRBV10-1
D gene: -
clone size: few
J gene: TRBJ2-7

CDR3 DNA: TGTGCCAGCAGTCCCCAAGGGACTAGCGGCCTCCGAGAGACCCAGTACTTC
CDR3 protein: CASSPQGTSGLRETQYF
V gene: TRBV21-1
D gene: -
clone size: -
J gene: TRBJ2-5

CDR3 DNA: TGTGCCACCAGTGATTCAACAGGCCTAAGTAGTGAGCAGTTCTTC
CDR3 protein: CATSDSTGLSSEQFF
V gene: TRBV24-1
D gene: -
clone size: -
J gene: TRBJ2-1

CDR3 DNA: TGCAGCGTTGGGGGACAGGGGGCCTCCTACGAGCAGTACTTC
CDR3 protein: CSVGGQGASYEQYF
V gene: TRBV29-1
D gene: TRBD1
clone size: -
J gene: TRBJ2-7

CDR3 DNA: TGTGCCAGCAGCTTAGGGGGGGAAGGTCAGCCCCAGCATTTT
CDR3 protein: CASSLGGEGQPQHF
V gene: TRBV7-9
D gene: -
clone size: -
J gene: TRBJ1-5

CDR3 DNA: TGTGCCAGCAGCCCCCGGACAGGGGGATACAATGAGCAGTTCTTC
CDR3 protein: CASSPRTGGYNEQFF
V gene: TRBV3-1/TRBV3-2
D gene: TRBD1
clone size: -
J gene: TRBJ2-1

CDR3 DNA: TGCGCCAGCAGCACGGGGACTAGCGCCTACAATGAGCAGTTCTTC
CDR3 protein: CASSTGTSAYNEQFF
V gene: TRBV5-1
D gene: TRBD2
clone size: -
J gene: TRBJ2-1

CDR3 DNA: TGTGCCAGCAGGCTCGGGGGGGGCGCGGAGAATTCACCCCTCCACTTT
CDR3 protein: CASRLGGGAENSPLHF
V gene: TRBV27
D gene: -
clone size: -
J gene: TRBJ1-6